Below, one T cell receptor beta chain is given with its context. Its antigen is still unknown. The V gene end was trimmed by 0 bases and the J gene end by 5 bases; junction bases not matched to a gene: 4. This CDR3 has 14 amino acids. From germline, CDR1 is SGDLS and CDR2 YYNGEE. The sample belongs to a study of cytomegalovirus exposure and HLA in healthy donors. Study results and limitations: The authors enumerated over 150 TCR beta chains as linked to cytomegalovirus.

The PCR contained 60 Vbeta and 13 Jbeta primers. Generated by immunoSEQ multiplex PCR, the TCRdb table keeps only in-frame clones and is missing some. The top ten hold approximately 2.2% of the sample, which has over 95,000 clones, 74% seen once. The rearrangement uses TRBV9 and TRBJ2-5; 7 nucleotides line up with TRBD2. The sample consisted of PBMCs. The TCR comes from a human donor in good health. The CDR3 protein is CASSVESGKETQYF. The CDR3 DNA reads as TGTGCCAGCAGCGTAGAAAGCGGGAAGGAGACCCAGTACTTC.